This section outlines one T cell receptor (beta chain) sequence together with its context. Its antigen remains unidentified. This sample was taken from a study of cytomegalovirus exposure and HLA in healthy donors. General study results and limits: In a later analysis, several top co-occurrence clusters appeared linked to parvovirus B19, influenza, CMV and Epstein-Barr virus.

The V and J ends lost 0 bases and 2 bases, in that order; junction bases with no gene match: 8. CDR3 size: 17 residues. Looked up from germline, CDR1 is MDHEN and CDR2 is SYDVKM. With 60 Vbeta and 13 Jbeta primers, the PCR was carried out. Only in-frame clones appear in the TCRdb table, and some are missing; sequencing was by immunoSEQ multiplex PCR. The data contain roughly 190,000 clones, about 84% of them singletons. This clonotype originated in a woman aged 25 to 39 in good health and CMV-seropositive. The genes are TRBV28 and TRBJ2-7, with 9 bases aligning to TRBD1. The specimen was PBMCs. The CDR3 DNA reads TGTGCCAGCAGTTTATGGCTCCCGGGACAGGGAACCTACGAGCAGTACTTC. Translation gives CASSLWLPGQGTYEQYF.